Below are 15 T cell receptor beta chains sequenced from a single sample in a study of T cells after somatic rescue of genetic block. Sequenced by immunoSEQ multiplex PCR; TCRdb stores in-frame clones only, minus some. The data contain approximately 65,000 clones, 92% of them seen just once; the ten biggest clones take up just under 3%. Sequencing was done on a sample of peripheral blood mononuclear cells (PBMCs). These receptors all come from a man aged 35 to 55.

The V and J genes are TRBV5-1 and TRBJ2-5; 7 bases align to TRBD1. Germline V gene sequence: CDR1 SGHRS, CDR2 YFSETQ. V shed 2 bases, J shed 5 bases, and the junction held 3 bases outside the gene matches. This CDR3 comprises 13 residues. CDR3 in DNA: TGCGCCAGCAGCTTAGGGGACAGCGAGACCCAGTACTTC. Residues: CASSLGDSETQYF.

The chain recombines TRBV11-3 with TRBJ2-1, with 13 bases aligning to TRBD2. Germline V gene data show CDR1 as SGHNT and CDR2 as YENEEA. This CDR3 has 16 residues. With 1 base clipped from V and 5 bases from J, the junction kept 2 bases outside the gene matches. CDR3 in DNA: TGTGCCAGCAGCTTAGGGGGACTAGCGGGGAACAATGAGCAGTTCTTC. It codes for CASSLGGLAGNNEQFF.

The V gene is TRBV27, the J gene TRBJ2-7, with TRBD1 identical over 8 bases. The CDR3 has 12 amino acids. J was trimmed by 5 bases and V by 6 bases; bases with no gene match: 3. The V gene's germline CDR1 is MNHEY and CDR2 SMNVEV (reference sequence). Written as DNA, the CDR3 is TGTGCCAGCAGCACGACAGGGGACGAGCAGTACTTC. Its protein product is CASSTTGDEQYF.

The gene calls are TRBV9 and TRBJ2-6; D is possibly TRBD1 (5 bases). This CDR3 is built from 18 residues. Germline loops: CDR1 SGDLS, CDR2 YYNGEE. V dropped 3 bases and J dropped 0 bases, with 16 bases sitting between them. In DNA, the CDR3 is TGTGCCAGCAGCGCGCGACAGTTAAAAACCTCTGGGGCCAACGTCCTGACTTTC. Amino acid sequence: CASSARQLKTSGANVLTF.

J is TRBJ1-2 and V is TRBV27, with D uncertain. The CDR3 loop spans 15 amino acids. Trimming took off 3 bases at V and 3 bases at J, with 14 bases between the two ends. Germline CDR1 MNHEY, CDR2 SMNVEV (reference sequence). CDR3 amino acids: CASSFSRGPHYGYTF. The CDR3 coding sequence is TGTGCCAGCAGTTTCTCCCGCGGGCCGCACTATGGCTACACCTTC.

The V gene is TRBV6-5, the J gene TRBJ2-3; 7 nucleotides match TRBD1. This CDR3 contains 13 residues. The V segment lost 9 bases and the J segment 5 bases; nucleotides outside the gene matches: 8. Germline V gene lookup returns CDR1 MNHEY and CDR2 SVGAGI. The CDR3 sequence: CASGDSQVDTQYF. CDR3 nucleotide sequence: TGTGCCAGTGGGGACAGTCAGGTAGATACGCAGTATTTT.

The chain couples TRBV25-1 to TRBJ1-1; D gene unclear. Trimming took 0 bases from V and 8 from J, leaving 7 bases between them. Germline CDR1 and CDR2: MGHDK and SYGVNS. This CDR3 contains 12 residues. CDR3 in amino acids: CASSEYYSEAFF. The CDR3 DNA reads TGTGCCAGCAGTGAATACTACTCGGAAGCTTTCTTT.

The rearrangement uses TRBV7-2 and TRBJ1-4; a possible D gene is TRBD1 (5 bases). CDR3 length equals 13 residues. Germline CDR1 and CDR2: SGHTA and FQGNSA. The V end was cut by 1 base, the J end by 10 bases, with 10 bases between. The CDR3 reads CASSLGRGGKLFF. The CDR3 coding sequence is TGTGCCAGCAGCTTAGGTCGGGGCGGAAAACTGTTTTTT.

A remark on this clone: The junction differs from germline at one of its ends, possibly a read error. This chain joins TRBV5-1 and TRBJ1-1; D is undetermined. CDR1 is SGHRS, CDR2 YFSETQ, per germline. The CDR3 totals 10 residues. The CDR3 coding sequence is TGCGCCAGCAGCTCGCACTTGGCTAGCTTT. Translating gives CASSSHLASF.

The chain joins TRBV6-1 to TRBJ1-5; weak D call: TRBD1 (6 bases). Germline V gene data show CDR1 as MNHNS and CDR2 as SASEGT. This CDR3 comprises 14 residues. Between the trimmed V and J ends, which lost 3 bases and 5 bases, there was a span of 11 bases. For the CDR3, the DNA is TGTGCCAGCAGTGAGTCACAGGGTGATCAGCCCCAGCATTTT. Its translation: CASSESQGDQPQHF.

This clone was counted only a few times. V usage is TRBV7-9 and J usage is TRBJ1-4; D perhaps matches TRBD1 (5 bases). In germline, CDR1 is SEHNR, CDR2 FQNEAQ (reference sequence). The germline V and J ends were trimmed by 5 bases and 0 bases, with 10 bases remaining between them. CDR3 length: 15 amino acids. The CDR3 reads CASSLRQSTNEKLFF. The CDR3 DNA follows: TGTGCCAGCAGCCTTCGACAGTCAACTAATGAAAAACTGTTTTTT. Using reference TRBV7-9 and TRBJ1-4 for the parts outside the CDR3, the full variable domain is DTGVSQNPRHKITKRGQNVTFRCDPISEHNRLYWYRQTLGQGPEFLTYFQNEAQLEKSRLLSDRFSAERPKGSFSTLEIQRTEQGDSAMYLCASSLRQSTNEKLFFGSGTQLSVL.

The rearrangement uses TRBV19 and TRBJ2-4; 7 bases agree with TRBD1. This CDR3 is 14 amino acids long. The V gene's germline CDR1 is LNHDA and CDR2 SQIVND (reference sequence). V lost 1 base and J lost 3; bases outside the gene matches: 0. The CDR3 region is CASSIGDSKNIQYF. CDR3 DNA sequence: TGTGCCAGTAGTATAGGGGACAGCAAAAACATTCAGTACTTC.

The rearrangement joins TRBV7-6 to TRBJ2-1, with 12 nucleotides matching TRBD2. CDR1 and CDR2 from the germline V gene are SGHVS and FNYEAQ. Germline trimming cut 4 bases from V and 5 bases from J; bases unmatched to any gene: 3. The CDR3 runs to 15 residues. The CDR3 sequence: CASSWTSGANNEQFF. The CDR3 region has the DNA TGTGCCAGCAGCTGGACTAGCGGGGCTAACAATGAGCAGTTCTTC.

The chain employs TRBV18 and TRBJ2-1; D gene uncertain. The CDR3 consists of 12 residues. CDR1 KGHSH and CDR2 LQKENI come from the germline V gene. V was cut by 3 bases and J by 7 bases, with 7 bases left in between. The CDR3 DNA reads TGTGCCAGCTCACCGGAGAGGAATGAGCAGTTCTTC. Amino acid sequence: CASSPERNEQFF.

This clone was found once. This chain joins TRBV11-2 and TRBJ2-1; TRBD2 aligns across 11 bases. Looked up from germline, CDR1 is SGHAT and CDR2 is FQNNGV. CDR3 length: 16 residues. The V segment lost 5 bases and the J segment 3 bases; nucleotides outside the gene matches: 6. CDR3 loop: CASSVSLAGGYNEQFF. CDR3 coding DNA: TGTGCCAGCAGCGTATCCCTAGCGGGGGGCTACAATGAGCAGTTCTTC. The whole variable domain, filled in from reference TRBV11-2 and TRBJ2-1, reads EAGVAQSPRYKIIEKRQSVAFWCNPISGHATLYWYQQILGQGPKLLIQFQNNGVVDDSQLPKDRFSAERLKGVDSTLKIQPAKLEDSAVYLCASSVSLAGGYNEQFFGPGTRLTVL.